This TCR beta chain was observed in a study of T cells after posttransplantation cyclophosphamide. Study-level findings and limits: Recipient CMV seropositivity and CMV reactivation strongly tracked TRB clonality.

This clone has a count of ten or more. Its target is not known. TCRdb keeps only in-frame clones here, not all; method: immunoSEQ multiplex PCR. Listed for the sample are some 40,000 clones, none seen a single time. In germline, CDR1 is ENHRY, CDR2 SYGVKD. This CDR3 contains 14 residues. V trimming: 4 bases; J trimming: 8 bases; junction bases outside the gene matches: 5. The chain combines TRBV10-3 with TRBJ1-6, with 7 bases identical to TRBD1. The sample comprised PBMCs. This receptor was identified in a man aged 25-40 years in good health and a related stem cell transplant donor. The CDR3 here is CAISGGGRDSPLHF. The CDR3 DNA reads TGTGCCATCAGTGGAGGGGGCCGGGATTCACCCCTCCACTTT.